The clone carrying this T cell receptor (beta chain) was seen only a few times. TCRdb reprocessed the RT-PCR reads with MiXCR, giving one entry per CDR3 protein. The sample lists more than 600,000 distinct CDR3 sequences, approximately 15% seen once, with 3% to 4.5% in the top ten. Germline trimming cut 0 bases from V and 6 bases from J; bases unmatched to any gene: 12. Germline V CDR1 and CDR2: SGHTS, YDEGEE. There are 17 residues in the CDR3. The chain uses TRBV5-8 and TRBJ1-5; 7 bases agree with TRBD1. Sequencing input: memory CD4+ T cells from blood. The TCR originated in a female donor in good health, serving as a healthy control. CDR3 sequence: CASSLEFGTAEFQPQHF. CDR3 bases: TGTGCCAGCAGCTTGGAATTCGGGACAGCCGAGTTTCAGCCCCAGCATTTT.